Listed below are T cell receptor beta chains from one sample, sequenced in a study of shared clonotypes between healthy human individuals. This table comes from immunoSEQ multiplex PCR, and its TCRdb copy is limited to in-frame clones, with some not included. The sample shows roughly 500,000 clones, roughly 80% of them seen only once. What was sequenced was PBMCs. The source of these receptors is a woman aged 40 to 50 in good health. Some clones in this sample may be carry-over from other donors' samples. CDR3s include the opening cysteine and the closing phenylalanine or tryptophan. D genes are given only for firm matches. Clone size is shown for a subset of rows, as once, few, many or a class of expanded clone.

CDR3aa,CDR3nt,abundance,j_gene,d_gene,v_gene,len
CASSRGTGGPTDTQYF,TGTGCTAGCAGCCGGGGGACGGGAGGGCCTACAGATACGCAGTATTTT,-,TRBJ2-3,TRBD2,TRBV7-7,16
CASSLTEKLFF,TGTGCCAGCAGCTTGACGGAAAAACTGTTTTTT,-,TRBJ1-4,-,TRBV7-9,11
CATDDREETQYF,TGTGCCACCGACGACAGGGAAGAGACCCAGTACTTC,-,TRBJ2-5,TRBD1,TRBV6-1,12
CASSGAGGGTFSYEQYF,TGTGCCAGCAGCGGAGCTGGAGGGGGGACATTCTCCTACGAGCAGTACTTC,-,TRBJ2-7,-,TRBV7-8,17
CASSLDRQPGNTIYF,TGTGCCAGCAGCTTAGACAGGCAACCTGGAAACACCATATATTTT,few,TRBJ1-3,-,TRBV7-9,15
CASRPSGRSSYNEQFF,TGTGCCAGCAGACCGAGCGGGAGGAGCTCCTACAATGAGCAGTTCTTC,-,TRBJ2-1,TRBD2,TRBV28,16
CASSLSSGDEQFF,TGTGCCAGCAGCTTGTCTAGTGGTGATGAGCAGTTCTTC,few,TRBJ2-1,-,TRBV5-6,13
CASSIDERQGDFSKGQPQHF,TGTGCCAGTAGTATAGATGAACGACAGGGGGATTTTTCGAAGGGTCAGCCCCAGCATTTT,-,TRBJ1-5,TRBD1,TRBV19,20
CAISETSGTSGSRGTGELFF,TGTGCCATCAGTGAGACCTCCGGGACTAGCGGGAGTAGGGGCACCGGGGAGCTGTTTTTT,-,TRBJ2-2,TRBD2,TRBV10-3,20
CSVRDRVRNTEAFF,TGCAGCGTTCGGGACAGGGTAAGGAACACTGAAGCTTTCTTT,-,TRBJ1-1,TRBD1,TRBV29-1,14
CASSSGDTQYF,TGTGCCAGCAGCTCGGGCGATACGCAGTATTTT,few,TRBJ2-3,-,TRBV11-3,11
CASSPQRQSYGYTF,TGTGCCAGTAGTCCCCAACGACAGAGCTATGGCTACACCTTC,-,TRBJ1-2,-,TRBV19,14
CASKRQGAGLAFF,TGTGCCAGCAAGAGGCAGGGGGCCGGTTTGGCTTTCTTT,-,TRBJ1-1,TRBD1,TRBV28,13
CASSLGGQAQETQYF,TGTGCCAGCAGCTTAGGGGGACAGGCCCAAGAGACCCAGTACTTC,-,TRBJ2-5,TRBD1,TRBV11-2,15
CASSLRADNTEAFF,TGCGCCAGCAGCTTGCGGGCAGACAACACTGAAGCTTTCTTT,-,TRBJ1-1,-,TRBV5-1,14
CAWSQGYTEAFF,TGTGCCTGGAGTCAAGGGTACACTGAAGCTTTCTTT,-,TRBJ1-1,-,TRBV30,12
CASREQGINEKLFF,TGTGCCAGCAGAGAACAGGGGATTAATGAAAAACTGTTTTTT,-,TRBJ1-4,TRBD1,TRBV28,14
CASSPTSGGYNEQFF,TGTGCCAGCAGTCCCACTAGCGGGGGGTACAATGAGCAGTTCTTC,-,TRBJ2-1,TRBD2,TRBV28,15
CASSSVNTEAFF,TGTGCCAGCAGTAGCGTGAACACTGAAGCTTTCTTT,-,TRBJ1-1,-,TRBV27,12
CASSVSRGNEQFF,TGTGCCAGCAGCGTTTCACGGGGCAATGAGCAGTTCTTC,-,TRBJ2-1,-,TRBV7-9,13